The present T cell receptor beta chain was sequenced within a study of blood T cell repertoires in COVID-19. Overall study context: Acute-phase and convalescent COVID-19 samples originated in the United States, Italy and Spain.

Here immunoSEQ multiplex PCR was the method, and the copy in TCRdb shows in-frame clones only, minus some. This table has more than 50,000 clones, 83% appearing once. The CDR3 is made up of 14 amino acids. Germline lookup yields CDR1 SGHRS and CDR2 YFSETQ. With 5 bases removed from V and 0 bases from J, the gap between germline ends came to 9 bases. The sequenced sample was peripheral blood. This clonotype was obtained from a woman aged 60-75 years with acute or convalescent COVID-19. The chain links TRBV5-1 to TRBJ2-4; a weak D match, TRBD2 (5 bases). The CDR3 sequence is CASSAEAAKNIQYF. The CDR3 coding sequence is TGCGCCAGCAGTGCGGAGGCAGCCAAAAACATTCAGTACTTC.